This T cell receptor beta chain came from a study of PD-1 blockade in classical Hodgkin lymphoma. Study observations and caveats: The CD4+ diversity rise by C4D1 was clearest in complete responders. Nivolumab starters within 1 year of ASCT were excluded.

In this sample, this clone turned up a few times. Its target is not known. Assay: immunoSEQ multiplex PCR; the TCRdb copy retains only in-frame clones and omits some. This sample has about 21,000 clones, with more than 70% found just once. CDR1 and CDR2 from the germline V gene are SGHTA and FQGNSA. The CDR3 has 15 residues. V was trimmed by 0 bases and J by 0 bases, leaving 9 bases between them. Specified time point: cycle 4 day 1 (C4D1), after around six weeks of nivolumab. All patients experienced relapse after autologous stem cell transplantation, and brentuximab vedotin exposure was variable. The chain is built from TRBV7-2 and TRBJ2-7; possibly TRBD2 for D (5 bases). Here the sequenced sample was peripheral blood mononuclear cells (PBMCs), taken before the fourth cycle of nivolumab. The clonotype comes from a human donor with classical Hodgkin lymphoma. The CDR3 spells CASSLAGSASYEQYF. Here the CDR3 DNA reads TGTGCCAGCAGCTTAGCGGGGAGTGCCTCCTACGAGCAGTACTTC. Full variable domain (rest looked up from reference TRBV7-2 and TRBJ2-7): GAGVSQSPSNKVTEKGKDVELRCDPISGHTALYWYRQSLGQGLEFLIYFQGNSAPDKSGLPSDRFSAERTGGSVSTLTIQRTQQEDSAVYLCASSLAGSASYEQYFGPGTRLTVT.